This TCR beta chain was identified during a study of control samples from healthy donors and cancer patients. Per the germline V gene, CDR1 is SNHLY and CDR2 is FYNNEI. The trim removed 4 bases at V and 0 bases at J, leaving 11 bases unmatched. CDR3 size: 18 residues. Data came from immunoSEQ multiplex PCR; TCRdb stores just in-frame clones and leaves some out. This sample has 78,000 or so clones; approximately 80% occur once, and the top ten carry about 16%. This clone came up a few times. The sequencing sample was made of blood. The sequence derives from a man aged 50 to 59 in good health. This chain uses TRBV2 with TRBJ2-1; 8 bases fit TRBD2. CDR3 residues: CASSGSAGSGSSYNEQFF. The CDR3 bases are TGTGCCAGCAGTGGATCGGCCGGGAGCGGGAGCTCCTACAATGAGCAGTTCTTC.